The T cell receptor (beta chain) described here comes from a study of radiotherapy plus CTLA-4 blockade in lung cancer. General observations from the study: Radiotherapy plus ipilimumab was followed by expansion in blood of tumor-derived TCR clones. Dynamics of early blood T cell clones, together with interferon-beta, were reportedly the best predictors of response.

J lost 6 bases, V lost 4 bases, and 9 bases had no gene match. Germline assignment: CDR1 LGHNA and CDR2 YSLEER. The CDR3 loop spans 15 amino acids. Details on this clone: Its antigen is not identified.

Libraries were prepared by immunoSEQ multiplex PCR; TCRdb keeps only in-frame clonotypes and omits some of them. Of 85,000 to 130,000 clones in the sample, about 85% were seen once. The sequence was collected from a human donor with non-small cell lung cancer that progressed on radiotherapy plus ipilimumab. Some clones in this sample may be carry-over from other donors' samples. J is TRBJ2-7 and V is TRBV4-3; 10 positions agree with TRBD1. Material: peripheral blood, obtained from a patient treated with radiotherapy plus ipilimumab. DNA of the CDR3: TGCGCCAGCAGCCGCGTATTGGACAGGGGGACCGAGCAGTACTTC. This gives the protein CASSRVLDRGTEQYF.